The clone carrying this TCR beta chain occurred once. The ends were cut back, 6 bases at V and 2 bases at J, with 8 bases in the middle. This CDR3 is 13 amino acids long. Germline CDR1 is MNHEY and CDR2 is SVGAGI. The sample is drawn from a study of blood T cell repertoires in COVID-19. Study context: Some COVID-19 samples were acute and others convalescent; all came from the United States, Italy and Spain.

Per the original methods: Reference gene primer amplification in the assay estimated nucleated cell counts. TCRdb's copy holds only in-frame clones and misses some; the assay was immunoSEQ multiplex PCR. D and trimming come from the DNA, and the V and J calls and clone size come from that table. Of around 290,000 clones listed, around 89% are singletons. The rearrangement uses TRBV6-5 and TRBJ1-5; no definite D call. This clonotype originated in a man aged 40-49 years with acute or convalescent COVID-19. The sequencing sample was made of peripheral blood. The CDR3 DNA is TGTGCCAGCAGGAGGAGCGGCAATCAGCCCCAGCATTTT. It translates to CASRRSGNQPQHF.